This TCR beta chain was identified in a study of cytomegalovirus exposure and HLA in healthy donors. Broader study findings: What a later analysis showed was that several of the most significant clusters appeared linked to common viral pathogens. One later analysis reportedly identified an Asian-associated ancestry cluster that showed fewer N-insertions than the 666-donor mean. It was shown in a later analysis that HLA-associated TCR beta chains were more clonally expanded than other, equally common chains. CMV antigen specificity was confirmed in vitro for a few CMV-associated chains.

Notes on this clone: Its antigen is not identified.

The PCR employed 60 Vbeta primers together with 13 Jbeta primers. The data were produced by immunoSEQ multiplex PCR, yet TCRdb's version contains in-frame clones alone and is incomplete. The sample records about 130,000 clones, about 9.2% being singletons. The origin of this receptor is a woman aged 35 to 49 in good health and CMV-seropositive. Sequenced material: PBMCs.

The CDR3 sequence is CASSPNSRYEQYF. The CDR3, as DNA: TGTGCCAGCAGCCCAAACAGCCGCTACGAGCAGTACTTC. V is TRBV11-2 and J is TRBJ2-7; D is unresolved. Trimming left V 5 bases short and J 3 bases short, with 11 bases between. The germline V gene encodes CDR1 SGHAT and CDR2 FQNNGV. CDR3 length: 13 residues.